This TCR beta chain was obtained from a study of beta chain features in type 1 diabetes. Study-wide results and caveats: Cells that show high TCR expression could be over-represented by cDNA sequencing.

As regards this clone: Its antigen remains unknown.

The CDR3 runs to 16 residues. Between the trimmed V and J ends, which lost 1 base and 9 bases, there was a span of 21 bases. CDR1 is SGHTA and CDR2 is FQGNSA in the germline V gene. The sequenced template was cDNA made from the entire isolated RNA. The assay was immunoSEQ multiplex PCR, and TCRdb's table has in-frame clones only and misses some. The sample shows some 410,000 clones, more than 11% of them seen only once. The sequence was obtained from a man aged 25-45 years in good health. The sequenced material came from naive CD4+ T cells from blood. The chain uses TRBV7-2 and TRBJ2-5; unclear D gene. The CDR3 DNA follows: TGTGCCAGCAGCTTAGACCGGCCCCACAACAGTGATCCCCAGTACTTC. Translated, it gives CASSLDRPHNSDPQYF.